A single sample gave rise to the 2 T cell receptor beta chains below, sequenced in a study of shared clonotypes between healthy human individuals. The repertoire was sequenced with immunoSEQ multiplex PCR; TCRdb's copy has only in-frame clones and lacks some. The sample contains fewer than 1.8 million clones, just under 99% of which appear only once. Sequences were obtained from naive CD4+ T cells sorted from blood. Subset in this sample: CD45RA+ positively selected. These TCRs come from a man aged 30-40 years in good health.

V gene TRBV19 combines with J gene TRBJ1-5; tentatively, D is TRBD1 (6 bases). This CDR3 comprises 15 residues. Trimming removed 5 bases at V and 7 bases at J, with 18 bases between. Germline loops: CDR1 LNHDA, CDR2 SQIVND (reference sequence). CDR3 sequence: CASSRETGQDQPQHF. The CDR3 DNA reads TGTGCCAGTAGTCGAGAAACAGGGCAGGACCAGCCCCAGCATTTT.

The chain employs TRBV28 and TRBJ2-5; 10 nucleotides line up with TRBD2. With V trimmed by 1 base and J by 5 bases, 4 bases remained unmatched. CDR1 and CDR2 from the germline V gene are MDHEN and SYDVKM. The CDR3 is 15 residues long. The CDR3 sequence: CASSLSLAGVETQYF. The CDR3, as DNA: TGTGCCAGCAGTTTATCGCTAGCGGGAGTGGAGACCCAGTACTTC.